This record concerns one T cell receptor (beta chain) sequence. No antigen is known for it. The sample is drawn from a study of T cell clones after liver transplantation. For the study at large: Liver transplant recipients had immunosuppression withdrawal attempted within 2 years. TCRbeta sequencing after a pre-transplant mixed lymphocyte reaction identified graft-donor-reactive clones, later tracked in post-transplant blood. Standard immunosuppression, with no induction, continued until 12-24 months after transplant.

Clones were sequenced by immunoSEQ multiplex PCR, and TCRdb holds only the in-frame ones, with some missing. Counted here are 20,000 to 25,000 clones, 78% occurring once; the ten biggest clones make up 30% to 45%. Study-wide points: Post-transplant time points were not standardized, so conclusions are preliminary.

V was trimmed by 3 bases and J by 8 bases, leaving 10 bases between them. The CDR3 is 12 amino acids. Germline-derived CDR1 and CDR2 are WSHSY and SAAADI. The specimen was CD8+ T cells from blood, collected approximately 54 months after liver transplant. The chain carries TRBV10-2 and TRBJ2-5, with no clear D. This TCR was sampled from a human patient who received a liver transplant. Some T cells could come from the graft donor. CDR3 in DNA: TGCGCCAGCAGTGACTACAGCGAAACCCAGTACTTC. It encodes CASSDYSETQYF.